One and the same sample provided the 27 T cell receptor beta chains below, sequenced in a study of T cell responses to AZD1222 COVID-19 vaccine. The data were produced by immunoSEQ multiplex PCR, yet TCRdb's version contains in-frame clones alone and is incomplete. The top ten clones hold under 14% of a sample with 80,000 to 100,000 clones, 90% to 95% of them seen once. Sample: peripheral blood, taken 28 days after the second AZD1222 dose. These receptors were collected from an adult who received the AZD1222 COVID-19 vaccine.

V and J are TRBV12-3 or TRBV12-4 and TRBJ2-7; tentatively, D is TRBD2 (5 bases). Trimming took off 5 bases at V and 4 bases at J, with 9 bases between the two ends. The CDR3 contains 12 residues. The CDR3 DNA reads TGTGCCAGCAGTGCCGGGGTTTACGAGCAGTACTTC. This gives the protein CASSAGVYEQYF.

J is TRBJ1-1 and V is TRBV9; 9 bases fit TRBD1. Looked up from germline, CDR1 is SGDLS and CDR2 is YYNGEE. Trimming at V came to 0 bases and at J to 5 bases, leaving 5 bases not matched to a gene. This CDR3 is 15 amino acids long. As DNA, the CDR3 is TGTGCCAGCAGCGTAGTAGGACAGGGGTGGACTGAAGCTTTCTTT. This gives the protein CASSVVGQGWTEAFF.

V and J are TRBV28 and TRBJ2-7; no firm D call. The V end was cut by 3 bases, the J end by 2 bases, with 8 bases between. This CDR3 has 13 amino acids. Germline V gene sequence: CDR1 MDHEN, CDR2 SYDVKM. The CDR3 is CASSFLTAYEQYF. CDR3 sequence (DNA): TGTGCCAGCAGTTTCCTCACAGCCTACGAGCAGTACTTC.

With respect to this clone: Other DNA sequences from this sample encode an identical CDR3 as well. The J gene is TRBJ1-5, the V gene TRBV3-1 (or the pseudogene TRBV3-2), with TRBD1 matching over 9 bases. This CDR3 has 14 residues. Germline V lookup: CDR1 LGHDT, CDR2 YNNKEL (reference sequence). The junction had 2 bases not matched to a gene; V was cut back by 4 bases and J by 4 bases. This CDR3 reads CASSLGTGNQPQHF. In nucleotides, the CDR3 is TGTGCCAGCAGCCTCGGGACAGGGAATCAGCCCCAGCATTTT.

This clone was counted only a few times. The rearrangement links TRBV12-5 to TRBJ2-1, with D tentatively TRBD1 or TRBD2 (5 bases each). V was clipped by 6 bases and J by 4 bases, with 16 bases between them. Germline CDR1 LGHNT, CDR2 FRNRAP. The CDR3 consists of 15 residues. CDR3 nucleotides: TGTGCTAGTGGACTGGGGCAGGGAGTATACAATGAGCAGTTCTTC. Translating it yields CASGLGQGVYNEQFF.

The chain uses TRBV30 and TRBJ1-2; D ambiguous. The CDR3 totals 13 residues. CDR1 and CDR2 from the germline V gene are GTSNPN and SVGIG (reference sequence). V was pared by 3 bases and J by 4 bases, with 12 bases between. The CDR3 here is CAWSPFISYGYTF. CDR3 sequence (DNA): TGTGCCTGGAGCCCGTTCATAAGCTATGGCTACACCTTC.

The CDR3 DNA sequence: TGTGCTAGTGGTTTGGAAATCCCACGGGGGGGCCAGTACTTC. Amino acid sequence: CASGLEIPRGGQYF. The V call is TRBV12-5, the J call TRBJ2-7; 8 bases align to TRBD2. The CDR3 covers 14 residues. After removal of 1 base from V and 10 bases from J, the junction contained 9 bases not matched to a gene. Germline assignment: CDR1 LGHNT and CDR2 FRNRAP.

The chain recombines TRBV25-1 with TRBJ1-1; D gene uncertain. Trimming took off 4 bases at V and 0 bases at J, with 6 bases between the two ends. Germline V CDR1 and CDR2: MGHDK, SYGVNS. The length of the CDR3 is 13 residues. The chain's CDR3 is CASSGAMNTEAFF. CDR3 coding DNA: TGTGCCAGCAGTGGGGCGATGAACACTGAAGCTTTCTTT.

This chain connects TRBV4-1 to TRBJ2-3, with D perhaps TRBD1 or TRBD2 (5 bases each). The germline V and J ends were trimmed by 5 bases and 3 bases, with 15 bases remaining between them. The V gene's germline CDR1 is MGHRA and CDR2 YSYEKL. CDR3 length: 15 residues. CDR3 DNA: TGCGCCAGCAGCTTGCGTCCAGGGAGTACAGATACGCAGTATTTT. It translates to CASSLRPGSTDTQYF.

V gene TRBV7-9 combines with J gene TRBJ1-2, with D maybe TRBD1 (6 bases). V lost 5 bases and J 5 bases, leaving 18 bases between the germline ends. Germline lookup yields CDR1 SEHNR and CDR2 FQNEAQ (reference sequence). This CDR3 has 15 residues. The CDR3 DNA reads TGTGCCAGCAGCCCCCGGGACATCGGCCGTTATGGCTACACCTTC. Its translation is CASSPRDIGRYGYTF.

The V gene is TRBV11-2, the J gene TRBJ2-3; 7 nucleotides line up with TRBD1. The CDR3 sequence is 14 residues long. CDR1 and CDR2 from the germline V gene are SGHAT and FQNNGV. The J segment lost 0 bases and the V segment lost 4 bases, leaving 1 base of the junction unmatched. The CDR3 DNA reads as TGTGCCAGCAGCTGGGACAGAAGCACAGATACGCAGTATTTT. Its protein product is CASSWDRSTDTQYF.

This chain's CDR3 is CASSSTGFGYTF. The CDR3, as DNA: TGCGCCAGCAGCTCGACAGGGTTCGGCTACACCTTC. The chain employs TRBV5-1 and TRBJ1-2, with 7 nucleotides matching TRBD1. The CDR3 has 12 amino acids. CDR1 and CDR2 (germline): SGHRS, YFSETQ. With 3 bases clipped from V and 8 bases from J, the junction kept 4 bases outside the gene matches.

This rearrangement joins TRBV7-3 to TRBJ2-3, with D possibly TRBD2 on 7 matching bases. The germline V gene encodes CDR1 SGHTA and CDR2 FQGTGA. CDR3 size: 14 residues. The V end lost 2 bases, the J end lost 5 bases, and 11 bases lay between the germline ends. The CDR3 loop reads CASSLGEGVDTQYF. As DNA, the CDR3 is TGTGCCAGCAGCTTAGGGGAGGGGGTAGATACGCAGTATTTT.

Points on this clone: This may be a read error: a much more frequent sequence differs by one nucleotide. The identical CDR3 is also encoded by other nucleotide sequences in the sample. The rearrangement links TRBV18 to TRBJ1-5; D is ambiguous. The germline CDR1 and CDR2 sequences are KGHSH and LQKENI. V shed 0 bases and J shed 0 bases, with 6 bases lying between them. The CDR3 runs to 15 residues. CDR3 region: CASSPPDYSNQPQHF. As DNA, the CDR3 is TGTGCCAGCTCACCACCGGACTATAGCAATCAGCCCCAGCATTTT.

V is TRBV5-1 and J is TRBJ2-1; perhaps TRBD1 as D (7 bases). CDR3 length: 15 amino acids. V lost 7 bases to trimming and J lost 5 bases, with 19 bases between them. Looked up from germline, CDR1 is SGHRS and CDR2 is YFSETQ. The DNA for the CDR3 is TGCGCCAGCGAAGAGGGCGGGACAGTCCACAATGAGCAGTTCTTC. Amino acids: CASEEGGTVHNEQFF.

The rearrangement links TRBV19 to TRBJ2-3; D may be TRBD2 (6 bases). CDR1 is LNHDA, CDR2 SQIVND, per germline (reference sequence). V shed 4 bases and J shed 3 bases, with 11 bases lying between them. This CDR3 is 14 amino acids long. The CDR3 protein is CASSNGGMTDTQYF. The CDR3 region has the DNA TGTGCCAGTAGTAATGGCGGGATGACAGATACGCAGTATTTT.

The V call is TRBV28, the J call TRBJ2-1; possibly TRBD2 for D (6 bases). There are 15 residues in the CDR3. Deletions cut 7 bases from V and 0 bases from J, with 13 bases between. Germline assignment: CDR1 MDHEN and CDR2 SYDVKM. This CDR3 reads CASTPSDLSYNEQFF. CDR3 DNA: TGTGCCAGCACCCCTAGCGACCTCTCCTACAATGAGCAGTTCTTC.

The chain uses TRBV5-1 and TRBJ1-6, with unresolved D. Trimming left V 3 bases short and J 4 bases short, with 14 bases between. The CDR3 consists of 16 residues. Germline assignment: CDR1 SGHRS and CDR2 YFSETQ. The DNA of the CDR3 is TGCGCCAGCAGCTCGGGTAAAGGATGGTATAATTCACCCCTCCACTTT. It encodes CASSSGKGWYNSPLHF. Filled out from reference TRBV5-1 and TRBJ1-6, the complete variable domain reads KAGVTQTPRYLIKTRGQQVTLSCSPISGHRSVSWYQQTPGQGLQFLFEYFSETQRNKGNFPGRFSGRQFSNSRSEMNVSTLELGDSALYLCASSSGKGWYNSPLHFGNGTRLTVT.

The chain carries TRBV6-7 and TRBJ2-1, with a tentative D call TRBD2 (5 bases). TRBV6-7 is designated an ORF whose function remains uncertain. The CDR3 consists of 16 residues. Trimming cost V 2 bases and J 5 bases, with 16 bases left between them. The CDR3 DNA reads TGTGCCAGCAGTTACGGTGACGGGTCGGGGAACAATGAGCAGTTCTTC. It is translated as CASSYGDGSGNNEQFF.

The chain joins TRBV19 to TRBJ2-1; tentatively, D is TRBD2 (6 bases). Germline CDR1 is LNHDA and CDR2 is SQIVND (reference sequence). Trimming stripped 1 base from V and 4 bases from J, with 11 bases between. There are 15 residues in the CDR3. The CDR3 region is CASSIGRGRYNEQFF. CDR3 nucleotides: TGTGCCAGTAGTATAGGGCGGGGTCGATACAATGAGCAGTTCTTC.

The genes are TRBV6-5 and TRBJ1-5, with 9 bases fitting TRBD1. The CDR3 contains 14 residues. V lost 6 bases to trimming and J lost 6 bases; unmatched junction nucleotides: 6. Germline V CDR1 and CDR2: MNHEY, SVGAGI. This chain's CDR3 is CASSGTGWRQPQHF. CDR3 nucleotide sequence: TGTGCCAGCAGCGGGACAGGGTGGCGTCAGCCCCAGCATTTT.

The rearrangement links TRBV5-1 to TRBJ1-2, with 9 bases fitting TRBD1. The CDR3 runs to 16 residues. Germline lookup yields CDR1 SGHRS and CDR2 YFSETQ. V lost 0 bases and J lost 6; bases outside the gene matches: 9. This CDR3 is CASSLEAGTGGDGYTF. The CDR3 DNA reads TGCGCCAGCAGCTTGGAGGCGGGCACAGGGGGCGATGGCTACACCTTC.

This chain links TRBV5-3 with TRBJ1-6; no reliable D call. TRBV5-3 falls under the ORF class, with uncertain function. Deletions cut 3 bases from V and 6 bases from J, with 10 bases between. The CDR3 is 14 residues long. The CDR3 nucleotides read TGTGCCAGAAGCTCATCGCCAGTTAATTCACCCCTCCACTTT. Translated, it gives CARSSSPVNSPLHF.

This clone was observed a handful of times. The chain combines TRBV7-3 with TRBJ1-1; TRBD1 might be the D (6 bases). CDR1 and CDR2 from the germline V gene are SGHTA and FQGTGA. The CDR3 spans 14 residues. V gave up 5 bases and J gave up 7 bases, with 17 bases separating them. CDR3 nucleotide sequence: TGTGCCAGCAGCCGCAGGGGAGTACGGGGTGAAGCTTTCTTT. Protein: CASSRRGVRGEAFF.

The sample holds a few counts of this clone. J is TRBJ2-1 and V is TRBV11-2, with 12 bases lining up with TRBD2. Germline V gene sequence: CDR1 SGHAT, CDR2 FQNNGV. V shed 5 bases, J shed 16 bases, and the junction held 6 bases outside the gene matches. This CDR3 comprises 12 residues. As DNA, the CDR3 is TGTGCCAGCAGCCCAACTAGCGGGGGGCGCTTCTTC. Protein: CASSPTSGGRFF.

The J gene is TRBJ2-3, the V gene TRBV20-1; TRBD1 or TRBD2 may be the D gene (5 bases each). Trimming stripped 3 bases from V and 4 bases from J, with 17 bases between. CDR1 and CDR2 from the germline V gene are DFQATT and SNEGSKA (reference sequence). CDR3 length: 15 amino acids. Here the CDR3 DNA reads TGCAGTGCTAGTGGAGCGACCATGGGGGCAGATACGCAGTATTTT. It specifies CSASGATMGADTQYF.

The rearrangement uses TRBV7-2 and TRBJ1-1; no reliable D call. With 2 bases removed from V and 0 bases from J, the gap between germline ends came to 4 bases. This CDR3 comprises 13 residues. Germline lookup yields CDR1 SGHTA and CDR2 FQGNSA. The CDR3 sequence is CASSLQMNTEAFF. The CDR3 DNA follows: TGTGCCAGCAGCTTACAAATGAACACTGAAGCTTTCTTT. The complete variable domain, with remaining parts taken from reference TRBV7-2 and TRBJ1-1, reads GAGVSQSPSNKVTEKGKDVELRCDPISGHTALYWYRQSLGQGLEFLIYFQGNSAPDKSGLPSDRFSAERTGGSVSTLTIQRTQQEDSAVYLCASSLQMNTEAFFGQGTRLTVV.